The TCR beta chain under discussion was sequenced for a study of shared clonotypes between healthy human individuals. The study separated CD4+ cells into CD45RA+ naive and CD45RA-negative memory subsets. The ends were cut back, 6 bases at V and 1 base at J, with 12 bases in the middle. The length of the CDR3 is 14 residues. Germline CDR1 and CDR2: LNHDA and SQIVND (reference sequence). Assay used: immunoSEQ multiplex PCR; TCRdb lists only in-frame clones, some missing. The sample lists around 720,000 clones; roughly 73% were seen once. The specimen was memory CD4+ T cells sorted from blood. Sample subset: CD45RA-negative fraction. This receptor was obtained from a woman in her thirties in good health. The chain joins TRBV19 to TRBJ1-1; tentative D call: TRBD1 (6 bases). In DNA form, the CDR3 reads TGTGCCAGTAGGGTGGGGGGCGAGAACACTGAAGCTTTCTTT. It yields the protein CASRVGGENTEAFF.